This is a list of T cell receptor beta chains from one sample in a study of regulatory T cells in long-lasting Graves disease. Using its own MiXCR run on the multiplex PCR reads, TCRdb lists one record per CDR3 protein. The sample shows 550,000 or so distinct CDR3 sequences, about 11% of them seen only once. These same records also appear under a second study, on T cells in Graves' hyperthyroidism and ophthalmopathy.

Sequencing was performed on peripheral blood mononuclear cells (PBMCs), taken at new diagnosis, from a patient treated with antithyroid drugs. Every receptor here comes from a woman aged 30 to 39 with Graves disease. CDR3s include the opening cysteine and the closing phenylalanine or tryptophan.

CDR3 protein: CASSQNQGVWETQYF; J gene: TRBJ2-5; CDR3 length: 15; V gene: TRBV3-1
CDR3 protein: CASSEPRGHGYTF; J gene: TRBJ1-2; CDR3 length: 13; V gene: TRBV2
CDR3 protein: CASRNRQTYTDTQYF; J gene: TRBJ2-3; CDR3 length: 15; V gene: TRBV19
CDR3 protein: CAASRENTGELFF; J gene: TRBJ2-2; CDR3 length: 13; V gene: TRBV10-3
CDR3 protein: CASSLVISSNSPLHF; J gene: TRBJ1-6; CDR3 length: 15; V gene: TRBV7-2
CDR3 protein: CAISERDSFNEKLFF; J gene: TRBJ1-4; CDR3 length: 15; V gene: TRBV10-3
CDR3 protein: CASGERLNSYNEQFF; J gene: TRBJ2-1; CDR3 length: 15; V gene: TRBV19
CDR3 protein: CASSKGPRALNTEAFF; J gene: TRBJ1-1; CDR3 length: 16; V gene: TRBV28
CDR3 protein: CAWSVGWGNSPLHF; J gene: TRBJ1-6; CDR3 length: 14; V gene: TRBV30
CDR3 protein: CASSRTGDRYNEQFF; J gene: TRBJ2-1; CDR3 length: 15; V gene: TRBV7-9
CDR3 protein: CASSDLASAGAYEQYF; J gene: TRBJ2-7; CDR3 length: 16; V gene: TRBV9
CDR3 protein: CASSLGGREDF; J gene: TRBJ2-5; CDR3 length: 11; V gene: TRBV7-9
CDR3 protein: CSAPRDRGSGELFF; J gene: TRBJ2-2; CDR3 length: 14; V gene: TRBV20-1
CDR3 protein: CASSPPGLLAGRDEQFF; J gene: TRBJ2-1; CDR3 length: 17; V gene: TRBV18
CDR3 protein: CASSWTGVNQPQHF; J gene: TRBJ1-5; CDR3 length: 14; V gene: TRBV6-2/TRBV6-3
CDR3 protein: CASSQVVGGRGGQPQHF; J gene: TRBJ1-5; CDR3 length: 17; V gene: TRBV4-3